This TCR beta chain was found in a study of human T cells and chemical hapten exposure. Looking at the study overall: Weekly administration of diphenylcyclopropenone to the scalp of patients continued throughout the roughly 25-week study. Broader study findings: Alopecia affecting every donor means their immune response may not match healthy people's.

TCRdb ran MiXCR on the RACE reads and lists one entry per CDR3 protein. This table has about 300,000 distinct CDR3 sequences, 4.5% to 7% appearing once. This clonotype was counted ten times or more. Its antigen is not identified. Time point given: pre-sensitization, week 0. Treatment described: therapeutic diphenylcyclopropenone sensitization with weekly scalp DPC. The V end lost 0 bases, the J end lost 4 bases, and 16 bases lay between the germline ends. The CDR3 length is 17 residues. Germline V CDR1 and CDR2: MGHRA, YSYEKL. The starting material was whole blood, obtained in connection with sensitization to the hapten diphenylcyclopropenone (DPC). This TCR was recovered from a woman aged 18 to 35 with alopecia areata. Some clones in this sample may be carry-over from other donors' samples. The chain recombines TRBV4-1 with TRBJ1-3, with a possible D match to TRBD1 (5 bases). The DNA of the CDR3 is TGCGCCAGCAGCCAAGATTTACTTACAGGTCCGGGAAACACCATATATTTT. Translated: CASSQDLLTGPGNTIYF.